These T cell receptor beta chains were read from a single sample in a study of blood T cells in healthy people across ages. TCRdb itself ran the 5' RACE reads through MiXCR, one entry per CDR3 protein. This sample has around 970,000 distinct CDR3 sequences, with roughly half found just once. The specimen was blood. These TCRs come from a woman aged 55-70 years in good health. Each CDR3 is given without its conserved first and last residue. Fields, in order: clone size, V gene, J gene, CDR3 protein. Some rows have no size entry. The others give once, few or many, or a class for an expanded clone.

clone_size: once; v_call: TRBV27; j_call: TRBJ2-7; cdr3_aa: ARSFQHSSYEQY
clone_size: .; v_call: TRBV20-1; j_call: TRBJ2-1; cdr3_aa: SARLKYNEQF
clone_size: few; v_call: TRBV9; j_call: TRBJ2-5; cdr3_aa: ASSDGVGETQY
clone_size: .; v_call: TRBV28; j_call: TRBJ1-6; cdr3_aa: ASSPDWSAYNSPLH
clone_size: .; v_call: TRBV14; j_call: TRBJ2-1; cdr3_aa: ASSQGTVSGNEQF
clone_size: few; v_call: TRBV3-1; j_call: TRBJ2-4; cdr3_aa: ASSRRGQKNIQY
clone_size: few; v_call: TRBV14; j_call: TRBJ2-1; cdr3_aa: ASSQVTSGRANEQF
clone_size: few; v_call: TRBV29-1; j_call: TRBJ1-2; cdr3_aa: SVERGTGDYGYT
clone_size: .; v_call: TRBV28; j_call: TRBJ2-3; cdr3_aa: ASSFTQVAGITDTQY
clone_size: few; v_call: TRBV29-1; j_call: TRBJ1-2; cdr3_aa: SGGTASSGYT
clone_size: .; v_call: TRBV6-6; j_call: TRBJ2-1; cdr3_aa: ASSSPLQGPSHNEQF
clone_size: .; v_call: TRBV20-1; j_call: TRBJ2-7; cdr3_aa: SATASGSASHEQY
clone_size: once; v_call: TRBV5-6; j_call: TRBJ2-6; cdr3_aa: ASSSLDRVTGANVLT
clone_size: .; v_call: TRBV20-1; j_call: TRBJ2-3; cdr3_aa: SARGGLGTDTQY
clone_size: .; v_call: TRBV5-8; j_call: TRBJ1-2; cdr3_aa: DSSSYNLASYGYT
clone_size: .; v_call: TRBV7-2; j_call: TRBJ2-5; cdr3_aa: ASSYTTSGRRETQY
clone_size: .; v_call: TRBV29-1; j_call: TRBJ1-4; cdr3_aa: SVTSGATNEKLF
clone_size: .; v_call: TRBV7-2; j_call: TRBJ2-5; cdr3_aa: ASSLVGRLAGGQETQY
clone_size: once; v_call: TRBV20-1; j_call: TRBJ1-2; cdr3_aa: SASNRGDVRGYT
clone_size: .; v_call: TRBV4-3; j_call: TRBJ1-1; cdr3_aa: ASSQGTGRSTEAF
clone_size: few; v_call: TRBV20-1; j_call: TRBJ2-7; cdr3_aa: SAGAEVYEQY
clone_size: .; v_call: TRBV20-1; j_call: TRBJ2-1; cdr3_aa: SARGTSGEQF
clone_size: once; v_call: TRBV29-1; j_call: TRBJ2-1; cdr3_aa: SVGNPYNEQF
clone_size: .; v_call: TRBV29-1; j_call: TRBJ2-3; cdr3_aa: SVPTSGTADTQY
clone_size: .; v_call: TRBV20-1; j_call: TRBJ2-1; cdr3_aa: SARDRLAGHNEQF
clone_size: few; v_call: TRBV2; j_call: TRBJ2-3; cdr3_aa: ASSDRSLDTQY
clone_size: many; v_call: TRBV29-1; j_call: TRBJ2-1; cdr3_aa: SARAGVNEQF
clone_size: .; v_call: TRBV7-8; j_call: TRBJ2-5; cdr3_aa: ASSQGEETQY
clone_size: .; v_call: TRBV10-3; j_call: TRBJ2-3; cdr3_aa: ATKGSAGGTDTQY
clone_size: .; v_call: TRBV6-6; j_call: TRBJ2-6; cdr3_aa: ASSRSGASGANVLT
clone_size: .; v_call: TRBV12-3/TRBV12-4; j_call: TRBJ2-3; cdr3_aa: ASSSATWADTQY
clone_size: .; v_call: TRBV12-3/TRBV12-4; j_call: TRBJ1-4; cdr3_aa: ASRPDRGNEKLF
clone_size: .; v_call: TRBV12-3/TRBV12-4; j_call: TRBJ2-4; cdr3_aa: ASSFAAGGLGKNIQY
clone_size: few; v_call: TRBV13; j_call: TRBJ2-7; cdr3_aa: ASSPRPASGEQY
clone_size: many; v_call: TRBV10-3; j_call: TRBJ2-5; cdr3_aa: AISERLAGVGTAAQY
clone_size: once; v_call: TRBV6-5; j_call: .; cdr3_aa: ASGDGGIHYEQY
clone_size: .; v_call: TRBV4-3; j_call: TRBJ2-4; cdr3_aa: ASSPTRDHHAKNIQY
clone_size: few; v_call: TRBV10-3; j_call: TRBJ2-7; cdr3_aa: ATKIEAGGPSEQY
clone_size: .; v_call: TRBV25-1; j_call: TRBJ1-5; cdr3_aa: ASSGDRGLGVQPQH
clone_size: .; v_call: TRBV3-1; j_call: TRBJ1-1; cdr3_aa: ASSRGQGPEAF